Each of the 25 T cell receptor beta chains below was sequenced from the same sample in a study of shared T cell receptors in the human thymus. Using immunoSEQ multiplex PCR, the repertoire was profiled, and TCRdb retains in-frame clones only, with some absent. The sample records about 730,000 clones, 80% to 90% being singletons. The same sample was also studied in work on human thymus T cells.

The specimen was thymocytes. Receptor source: a girl in the first two years of life with a congenital heart defect.

The J gene is TRBJ2-4, the V gene TRBV13; 7 positions agree with TRBD2. J was trimmed by 3 bases and V by 2 bases; bases with no gene match: 7. In germline, CDR1 is PRHDT, CDR2 FYEKMQ (reference sequence). The CDR3 sequence is 16 residues long. CDR3 sequence (DNA): TGTGCCAGCAGCTTAATCATCACGGGGGGCAAAAACATTCAGTACTTC. Protein: CASSLIITGGKNIQYF.

This clone was counted only a few times. The rearrangement joins TRBV7-8 to TRBJ1-5; D perhaps matches TRBD1 (5 bases). Germline V gene sequence: CDR1 SGHVS, CDR2 FQNEAQ. This CDR3 spans 15 amino acids. The V gene lost 0 bases and the J gene lost 0 bases, with 6 bases spanning the gap. CDR3 sequence reads: CASSLAGVSNQPQHF. CDR3 DNA sequence: TGTGCCAGCAGCTTAGCAGGGGTTAGCAATCAGCCCCAGCATTTT.

The V gene is TRBV6-5, the J gene TRBJ1-1, with D unresolved. Trimming took 0 bases from V and 2 from J, leaving 10 bases between them. The CDR3 covers 15 residues. The germline CDR1 and CDR2 sequences are MNHEY and SVGAGI. CDR3 nucleotide sequence: TGTGCCAGCAGTTACTCCACCACAGCAAACACTGAAGCTTTCTTT. This codes for CASSYSTTANTEAFF.

The chain combines TRBV5-4 with TRBJ1-4; possibly TRBD1 for D (5 bases). This CDR3 is built from 14 residues. Trimming left V 3 bases short and J 4 bases short, with 10 bases between. Germline CDR1 is SGHNT and CDR2 is YYREEE (reference sequence). The CDR3 bases are TGTGCCAGCAGCTCCAGGGCCCGTAATGAAAAACTGTTTTTT. Its protein is CASSSRARNEKLFF.

In this sample, this clone turned up once. This chain connects TRBV9 to TRBJ1-2, with D possibly TRBD1 on 5 matching bases. There are 14 residues in the CDR3. From germline, CDR1 is SGDLS and CDR2 YYNGEE. V lost 4 bases to trimming and J lost 14 bases, with 24 bases between them. CDR3 sequence (DNA): TGTGCCAGCAGCCCGAGGACAATCCCCCCAATCGAGACCTTC. This translates into CASSPRTIPPIETF.

The rearrangement joins TRBV7-2 to TRBJ1-6; 9 nucleotides line up with TRBD1. The germline CDR1 and CDR2 sequences are SGHTA and FQGNSA. This CDR3 is 15 amino acids long. V was clipped by 5 bases and J by 8 bases; unmatched bases: 7. The CDR3 spells CASSLLQGADSPLHF. The CDR3 DNA reads TGTGCCAGCAGCCTGCTACAGGGGGCAGATTCACCCCTCCACTTT.

The V call is TRBV19, the J call TRBJ2-2, with TRBD1 matching over 8 bases. The germline CDR1 and CDR2 sequences are LNHDA and SQIVND (reference sequence). This CDR3 is 13 amino acids long. V lost 5 bases to trimming and J lost 8 bases; unmatched junction nucleotides: 4. CDR3 DNA sequence: TGTGCCAGTAGTGACAGGGGTAAAGGGGAGCTGTTTTTT. This translates into CASSDRGKGELFF. Combining the CDR3 with reference TRBV19 and TRBJ2-2 gives the whole variable domain DGGITQSPKYLFRKEGQNVTLSCEQNLNHDAMYWYRQDPGQGLRLIYYSQIVNDFQKGDIAEGYSVSREKKESFPLTVTSAQKNPTAFYLCASSDRGKGELFFGEGSRLTVL.

J is TRBJ2-3 and V is TRBV19; D might be TRBD2 (7 bases). Germline V gene sequence: CDR1 LNHDA, CDR2 SQIVND (reference sequence). V lost 1 base to trimming and J lost 0 bases, with 17 bases between them. The CDR3 spans 18 residues. Here the CDR3 reads CASSIGGGADYSTDTQYF. CDR3 DNA: TGTGCCAGTAGTATAGGCGGGGGCGCCGACTATAGCACAGATACGCAGTATTTT.

This clone was observed a single time. V is TRBV4-3 and J is TRBJ1-6, with D maybe TRBD1 (6 bases). Trimming removed 4 bases from V and 4 bases from J, with 20 bases in between. CDR3 size: 18 residues. Germline V gene sequence: CDR1 LGHNA, CDR2 YSLEER. The CDR3 sequence: CASSLRHKGDRYNSPLHF. CDR3 DNA: TGCGCCAGCAGCCTTAGACATAAGGGGGATCGGTATAATTCACCCCTCCACTTT.

The CDR3 coding sequence is TGTGCCAGCAGCTTGGACGGACAGCGTAGCAATCAGCCCCAGCATTTT. Translation gives CASSLDGQRSNQPQHF. The chain combines TRBV5-6 with TRBJ1-5, with D possibly being TRBD1 (6 bases). Germline loops: CDR1 SGHDT, CDR2 YYEEEE. The CDR3 is 16 amino acids. Trimming stripped 0 bases from V and 0 bases from J, with 10 bases between.

The V call is TRBV6-5, the J call TRBJ1-5; 9 bases are a match to TRBD1. The V gene end was trimmed by 5 bases and the J gene end by 3 bases; junction bases not matched to a gene: 5. The CDR3 runs 15 residues. The germline V gene encodes CDR1 MNHEY and CDR2 SVGAGI. CDR3 amino acids: CASSPTGGPNQPQHF. CDR3 coding DNA: TGTGCCAGCAGTCCTACAGGGGGCCCCAATCAGCCCCAGCATTTT.

The V and J genes are TRBV4-2 and TRBJ2-1; D is unresolved. CDR1 and CDR2 (germline): LGHNA, YNFKEQ. V was pared by 3 bases and J by 0 bases, with 6 bases between. The CDR3 has 14 amino acids. CDR3 nucleotide sequence: TGTGCCAGCAGCCAGGCCAGCTCCTACAATGAGCAGTTCTTC. This sequence encodes CASSQASSYNEQFF.

The chain employs TRBV10-3 and TRBJ1-2; D gene ambiguous. Deletions cut 2 bases from V and 1 base from J, with 11 bases between. Germline V gene sequence: CDR1 ENHRY, CDR2 SYGVKD. CDR3 size: 15 residues. In DNA, the CDR3 is TGTGCCATCAGTGAGGAAGTCCCACTTAACTATGGCTACACCTTC. Translated: CAISEEVPLNYGYTF.

The chain combines TRBV19 with TRBJ2-1; D not resolved. CDR1 is LNHDA, CDR2 SQIVND, per germline (reference sequence). The length of the CDR3 is 18 residues. Between the trimmed V and J ends, which lost 1 base and 6 bases, there was a span of 22 bases. The CDR3 DNA is TGTGCCAGTAGTATAGCCACGTTTAGGCAACTACGGCCCAATGAGCAGTTCTTC. Its protein product is CASSIATFRQLRPNEQFF. Supplemented by reference TRBV19 and TRBJ2-1, the full variable domain reads DGGITQSPKYLFRKEGQNVTLSCEQNLNHDAMYWYRQDPGQGLRLIYYSQIVNDFQKGDIAEGYSVSREKKESFPLTVTSAQKNPTAFYLCASSIATFRQLRPNEQFFGPGTRLTVL.

The CDR3 nucleotides are TGTGCCAGCAGCCCCATGGACAGGGGTAACTATGGCTACACCTTC. Its translation: CASSPMDRGNYGYTF. The V gene is TRBV27, the J gene TRBJ1-2, with 9 bases lining up with TRBD1. After removal of 6 bases from V and 1 base from J, the junction contained 6 bases not matched to a gene. Germline lookup yields CDR1 MNHEY and CDR2 SMNVEV (reference sequence). The CDR3 runs 15 residues.

This clone was seen only a few times. The V call is TRBV7-9, the J call TRBJ2-5, with TRBD2 as a possible D gene (6 bases). Germline CDR1 is SEHNR and CDR2 is FQNEAQ (reference sequence). The CDR3 is made up of 14 amino acids. Trimming shortened V by 5 bases and J by 2 bases, and 12 bases separated the two germline ends. Here the CDR3 DNA reads TGTGCCAGCAGCCACAGTGGAGGGCAAGAGACCCAGTACTTC. Encoded protein: CASSHSGGQETQYF.

The chain links TRBV2 to TRBJ1-1; a weak D match, TRBD1 (5 bases). Germline V gives CDR1 SNHLY, CDR2 FYNNEI. The CDR3 runs 16 residues. The germline V and J ends were trimmed by 5 bases and 1 base, with 17 bases remaining between them. DNA of the CDR3: TGTGCCAGCAGTCCCAGGGAGGGTCGGGAGAACACTGAAGCTTTCTTT. It is translated as CASSPREGRENTEAFF.

V is TRBV7-9 and J is TRBJ1-2; D possibly corresponds to TRBD1 (6 bases). CDR1 is SEHNR and CDR2 is FQNEAQ in the germline V gene (reference sequence). The CDR3 sequence is 14 residues long. Deletions cut 4 bases from V and 2 bases from J, with 11 bases between. In DNA form, the CDR3 reads TGTGCCAGCAGCTCGCGCGACAGGAACTATGGCTACACCTTC. This gives the protein CASSSRDRNYGYTF. The entire variable domain, with the rest obtained from reference TRBV7-9 and TRBJ1-2, is as follows: DTGVSQNPRHKITKRGQNVTFRCDPISEHNRLYWYRQTLGQGPEFLTYFQNEAQLEKSRLLSDRFSAERPKGSFSTLEIQRTEQGDSAMYLCASSSRDRNYGYTFGSGTRLTVV.

The gene calls are TRBV19 and TRBJ2-7, with D maybe TRBD2 (6 bases). The length of the CDR3 is 17 residues. CDR1 and CDR2 (germline): LNHDA, SQIVND (reference sequence). The V gene lost 0 bases and the J gene lost 4 bases, with 19 bases spanning the gap. In nucleotides, the CDR3 is TGTGCCAGTAGTATAGATTTGAGGCGGGGAAGGGAGTACGAGCAGTACTTC. This translates into CASSIDLRRGREYEQYF.

The CDR3 loop is CASTRTQNYKQYF. The CDR3 DNA reads as TGTGCCAGCACTAGAACACAAAACTATAAGCAGTACTTC. V is TRBV6-5 and J is TRBJ2-7; D is unclear. In germline, CDR1 is MNHEY, CDR2 SVGAGI. The V end was cut by 7 bases, the J end by 8 bases, with 18 bases between. This CDR3 is built from 13 residues.

The chain uses TRBV7-8 and TRBJ2-7, with TRBD1 matching over 12 bases. The germline gives CDR1 SGHVS, CDR2 FQNEAQ. The CDR3 totals 21 residues. With V trimmed by 4 bases and J by 3 bases, 22 bases remained unmatched. The CDR3 sequence is CASSSGQGAESVGGLGYEQYF. For the CDR3, the DNA is TGTGCCAGCAGCTCGGGACAGGGGGCTGAGTCGGTGGGGGGCTTGGGCTACGAGCAGTACTTC. Based on the CDR3 plus reference TRBV7-8 and TRBJ2-7, the full variable domain is GAGVSQSPRYKVAKRGQDVALRCDPISGHVSLFWYQQALGQGPEFLTYFQNEAQLDKSGLPSDRFFAERPEGSVSTLKIQRTQQEDSAVYLCASSSGQGAESVGGLGYEQYFGPGTRLTVT.

The chain couples TRBV18 to TRBJ1-2, with 7 bases identical to TRBD1. V shed 0 bases and J 6 bases; nucleotides not matched to a gene: 7. The CDR3 has 15 amino acids. Germline lookup yields CDR1 KGHSH and CDR2 LQKENI. The CDR3 DNA reads as TGTGCCAGCTCACCACCGACAGGGCCCAAAGATGGCTACACCTTC. Translated, it gives CASSPPTGPKDGYTF.

The V gene is TRBV5-1, the J gene TRBJ1-1; D is uncertain. Between the trimmed V and J ends, which lost 0 bases and 6 bases, there was a span of 15 bases. In germline, CDR1 is SGHRS, CDR2 YFSETQ. The CDR3 length is 15 residues. The DNA for the CDR3 is TGCGCCAGCAGCTTGGAGGAGGGCGGGGATGCTGAAGCTTTCTTT. Encoded protein: CASSLEEGGDAEAFF.

The chain combines TRBV7-6 with TRBJ1-3, with 8 nucleotides matching TRBD1. The CDR3 loop spans 18 amino acids. Germline CDR1 SGHVS, CDR2 FNYEAQ. Trimming at V came to 5 bases and at J to 3 bases, leaving 15 bases not matched to a gene. The CDR3 DNA reads TGTGCCAGCAGCGGGTATCAAGGGCAGGGGGCATTTGGAAACACCATATATTTT. Protein product: CASSGYQGQGAFGNTIYF.

This clone has just one count. This chain joins TRBV6-4 and TRBJ2-1; D is perhaps TRBD2 (5 bases). Germline V gene data show CDR1 as MRHNA and CDR2 as SNTAGT. The CDR3 contains 15 residues. V gave up 0 bases and J gave up 12 bases, with 18 bases separating them. Here the CDR3 DNA reads TGTGCCAGCAGTGACTCGAAGGGAGAGGCCGGAGTGCAGTTCTTC. Translation gives CASSDSKGEAGVQFF.